The 5 T cell receptor beta chains listed next were all sequenced from one sample in a study of T-cell memory formation after mild COVID-19. TCRdb used MiXCR to reprocess the 5' RACE reads, holding one entry per CDR3 protein. The sample holds roughly 250,000 distinct CDR3 sequences; roughly 17% are singletons and the top ten take roughly 3.6%. The sample was PBMCs or a T cell subset sorted from them (not recorded which). The source is a man aged 18 to 35 who had mild COVID-19 (a few samples of this study predate the infection). Cell type and time point are not known.

This clonotype was observed once. The chain joins TRBV5-1 to TRBJ2-3, with 9 bases fitting TRBD2. Germline V CDR1 and CDR2: SGHRS, YFSETQ. The CDR3 totals 19 residues. With V trimmed by 2 bases and J by 6 bases, 19 bases remained unmatched. CDR3 DNA sequence: TGCGCCAGCAGCTTACAACCCCTCCGGAGTAGCGGGGGTTCGGATACGCAGTATTTT. It translates to CASSLQPLRSSGGSDTQYF.

This chain joins TRBV12-3 or TRBV12-4 and TRBJ1-1, with D unresolved. The CDR3 spans 13 residues. Trimming took off 3 bases at V and 11 bases at J, with 16 bases between the two ends. For the CDR3, the DNA is TGTGCCAGCAGTTTCAACCGGGTCGACCGGGCTTTCTTT. Its translation is CASSFNRVDRAFF.

This clonotype occurred a few times. The chain has TRBV12-3 or TRBV12-4 and TRBJ1-1; D gene ambiguous. The CDR3 consists of 10 residues. Trimming removed 6 bases at V and 9 bases at J, with 8 bases between. The CDR3 loop reads CASRARKAFF. Here the CDR3 DNA reads TGTGCCAGCAGGGCCCGAAAAGCTTTCTTT.

This clonotype was seen repeatedly, ten times or more. The chain links TRBV27 to TRBJ2-1; 7 nucleotides agree with TRBD2. CDR3 size: 12 residues. The ends lost 5 bases at V and 11 bases at J; junction bases unmatched: 6. Germline CDR1 reads MNHEY; CDR2 reads SMNVEV (reference sequence). The DNA for the CDR3 is TGTGCCAGCAGTACTAACGGGGGGAAGCAGTTCTTC. This gives the protein CASSTNGGKQFF.

The chain recombines TRBV5-1 with TRBJ1-4, with D unresolved. Trimming pared 3 bases from V and 5 bases from J, leaving 17 bases between. Germline loops: CDR1 SGHRS, CDR2 YFSETQ. The CDR3 is 16 residues long. The CDR3 DNA is TGCGCCAGCAGCTCCGGCATCCGGCCCATCAATGAAAAACTGTTTTTT. Encoded protein: CASSSGIRPINEKLFF.